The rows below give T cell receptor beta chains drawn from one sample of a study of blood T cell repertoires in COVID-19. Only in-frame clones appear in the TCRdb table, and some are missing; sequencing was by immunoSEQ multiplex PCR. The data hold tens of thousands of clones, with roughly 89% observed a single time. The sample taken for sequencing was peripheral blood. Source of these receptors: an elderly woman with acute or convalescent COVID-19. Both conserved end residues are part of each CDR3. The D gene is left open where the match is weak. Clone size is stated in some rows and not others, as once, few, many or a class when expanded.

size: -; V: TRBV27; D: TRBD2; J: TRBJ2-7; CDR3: CARRGPRGTEQYF; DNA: TGTGCCCGCCGAGGGCCGCGGGGGACCGAGCAGTACTTC
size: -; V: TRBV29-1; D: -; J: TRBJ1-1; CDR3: CSVEQRGGTEAFF; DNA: TGCAGCGTTGAACAAAGGGGTGGCACTGAAGCTTTCTTT
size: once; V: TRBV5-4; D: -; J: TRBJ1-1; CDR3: CASSGRGGDTEAFF; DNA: TGTGCCAGCAGCGGCCGTGGGGGGGACACTGAAGCTTTCTTT
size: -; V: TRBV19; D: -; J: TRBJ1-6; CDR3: CASSYTGSPLHF; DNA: TGTGCCAGTAGTTATACGGGTTCACCCCTCCACTTT
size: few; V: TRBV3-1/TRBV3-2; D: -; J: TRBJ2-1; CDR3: CASSQFRSAVREQFF; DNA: TGTGCCAGCAGCCAATTCAGATCAGCGGTACGTGAGCAGTTCTTC
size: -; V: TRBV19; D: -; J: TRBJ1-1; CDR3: CASLAERNTEAFF; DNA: TGTGCCAGTCTTGCGGAACGGAACACTGAAGCTTTCTTT
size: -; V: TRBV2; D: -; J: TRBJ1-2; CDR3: CASNKGQGTSSF; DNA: TGTGCCAGCAATAAGGGCCAGGGAACCAGCTCTTTC
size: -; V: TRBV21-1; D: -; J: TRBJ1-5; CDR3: CARQWAYDQPQHF; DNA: TGTGCCAGACAATGGGCCTATGATCAGCCCCAGCATTTT
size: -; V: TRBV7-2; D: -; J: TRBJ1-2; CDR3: CASSLGGSSYGYTF; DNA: TGTGCCAGCAGCTTAGGGGGCAGTTCCTATGGCTACACCTTC
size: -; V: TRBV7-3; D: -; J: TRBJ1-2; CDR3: CASSLTSAGSITF; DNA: TGTGCCAGCAGCTTAACGTCAGCAGGGTCTATCACCTTC
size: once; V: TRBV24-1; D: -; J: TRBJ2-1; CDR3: CATSEPGWHEQFF; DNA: TGTGCCACCAGTGAGCCGGGGTGGCATGAGCAGTTCTTC
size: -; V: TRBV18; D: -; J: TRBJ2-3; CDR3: CASSFQGIDTQYF; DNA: TGTGCCAGCTCATTTCAGGGGATAGATACGCAGTATTTT
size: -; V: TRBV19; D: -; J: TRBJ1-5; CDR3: CASSIEGVNNQPQHF; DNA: TGTGCCAGTAGTATAGAAGGGGTTAACAATCAGCCCCAGCATTTT
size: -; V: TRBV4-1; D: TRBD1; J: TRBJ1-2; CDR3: CASSQVGTGLRGYTF; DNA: TGCGCCAGCAGCCAAGTAGGGACAGGGCTGCGTGGCTACACCTTC
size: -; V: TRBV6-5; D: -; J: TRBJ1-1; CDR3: CASSFRNTEAFF; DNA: TGTGCCAGCAGCTTCAGGAACACTGAAGCTTTCTTT